This TCR beta chain was recovered during a study of breast tumors, draining lymph nodes, adjacent tissues. V lost 0 bases and J 4 bases, leaving 10 bases between the germline ends. The CDR3 covers 15 residues. Germline values: CDR1 MDHEN, CDR2 SYDVKM. TCRdb processed the multiplex PCR reads anew with MiXCR; each CDR3 protein has one entry. The sample records 85,000 to 130,000 distinct CDR3 sequences, less than 40% being singletons. This clonotype has at least ten counts. The lymph nodes were axillary draining lymph nodes from breast cancer patients. The material sequenced was axillary lymph node tissue. The sequence derives from a female donor with breast cancer. Some clones in this sample may be carry-over from other donors' samples. V and J are TRBV28 and TRBJ1-3; D is ambiguous. CDR3 residues: CASSLWASGGNTIYF. CDR3 DNA: TGTGCCAGCAGTTTATGGGCGTCCGGGGGAAACACCATATATTTT.